The clone carrying this T cell receptor (beta chain) was seen more than once but under ten times. The sample is drawn from a study of T-cell reconstitution after alpha-beta-depleted transplantation in children. The germline CDR1 and CDR2 sequences are SGHRS and YFSETQ. The CDR3 has 14 amino acids. V lost 4 bases to trimming and J lost 5 bases, with 14 bases between them. As it was prepared, the TCRbeta library received unique molecular identifiers. TCRdb re-called the PCR reads through MiXCR, storing one row per CDR3 protein. The sample yields 600,000 to 800,000 distinct CDR3 sequences, around 13% seen once.

Sample: PBMCs, taken before TCRalphabeta/CD19-depleted stem cell transplant. The receptor was isolated from a girl aged 2 to 10 with congenital amegakaryocytic thrombocytopenia, due to receive a stem cell transplant. V and J are TRBV5-1 and TRBJ2-3; a possible D gene is TRBD2 (7 bases). CDR3 sequence: CASSTRGGGDTQYF. The CDR3 DNA sequence: TGCGCCAGCAGCACCCGCGGGGGCGGAGATACGCAGTATTTT.